One sample yielded the 21 T cell receptor beta chains listed below, sequenced in a study of blood T cell repertoires in COVID-19. Sequencing used immunoSEQ multiplex PCR; TCRdb keeps in-frame clones, though not all of them. The repertoire holds around 100,000 clones, roughly four fifths seen once, with approximately 25% in the top ten. The sequencing input was peripheral blood. These receptor sequences come from a human donor in a cohort sampled during active COVID-19.

The chain couples TRBV19 to TRBJ1-1; no reliable D call. Germline V gene data show CDR1 as LNHDA and CDR2 as SQIVND (reference sequence). Trimming removed 3 bases from V and 1 base from J, with 12 bases in between. CDR3 length equals 15 residues. CDR3 protein: CASSIPGRPNTEAFF. In DNA, the CDR3 is TGTGCCAGTAGTATTCCCGGGAGACCGAACACTGAAGCTTTCTTT.

For this clone: This specimen includes other DNA sequences encoding the same CDR3. V gene TRBV18 combines with J gene TRBJ2-5; the D gene is possibly TRBD1 (6 bases). V dropped 2 bases and J dropped 2 bases, with 6 bases sitting between them. The CDR3 sequence is 13 residues long. The germline CDR1 and CDR2 sequences are KGHSH and LQKENI. The CDR3 region has the DNA TGTGCCAGCTCACCAGGACAGCAAGAGACCCAGTACTTC. Protein: CASSPGQQETQYF.

The V gene is TRBV18, the J gene TRBJ1-3, with unresolved D. This CDR3 comprises 14 residues. Trimming pared 0 bases from V and 0 bases from J, leaving 3 bases between. CDR1 KGHSH and CDR2 LQKENI come from the germline V gene. The CDR3 sequence: CASSPPHSGNTIYF. The CDR3 nucleotides are TGTGCCAGCTCACCACCCCACTCTGGAAACACCATATATTTT.

The chain has TRBV4-1 and TRBJ1-1, with 9 nucleotides matching TRBD1. This CDR3 region has 17 residues. Germline V gene sequence: CDR1 MGHRA, CDR2 YSYEKL. Trimming at V came to 0 bases and at J to 0 bases, leaving 5 bases not matched to a gene. The CDR3 region is CASSQDLGDRVNTEAFF. CDR3 nucleotides: TGCGCCAGCAGCCAAGATTTGGGGGACAGGGTGAACACTGAAGCTTTCTTT.

The rearrangement uses TRBV12-5 and TRBJ2-1; 10 positions agree with TRBD1. The junction had 9 bases not matched to a gene; V was cut back by 7 bases and J by 6 bases. Germline lookup yields CDR1 LGHNT and CDR2 FRNRAP. This CDR3 has 15 residues. In DNA form, the CDR3 reads TGTGCTAGTGCCCTGGGACAGGGGTTTGTCAATGAGCAGTTCTTC. Its protein is CASALGQGFVNEQFF.

The gene calls are TRBV7-2 and TRBJ1-5; 10 bases align to TRBD1. The V gene end was trimmed by 5 bases and the J gene end by 1 base; junction bases not matched to a gene: 2. The CDR3 runs to 15 residues. Germline CDR1 reads SGHTA; CDR2 reads FQGNSA. The CDR3 DNA is TGTGCCAGCAGCCGGGGACAGGGGAGCAATCAGCCCCAGCATTTT. This encodes CASSRGQGSNQPQHF.

This clone was seen a handful of times. The V call is TRBV5-6, the J call TRBJ1-6; D call uncertain. V was cut by 0 bases and J by 8 bases, with 9 bases left in between. Germline V lookup: CDR1 SGHDT, CDR2 YYEEEE. The CDR3 spans 14 residues. For the CDR3, the DNA is TGTGCCAGCAGCTTGGTCGGGTTGGATTCACCCCTCCACTTT. Translated, it gives CASSLVGLDSPLHF.

The V gene is TRBV5-1, the J gene TRBJ2-1; a possible D gene is TRBD2 (5 bases). Trimming removed 2 bases at V and 2 bases at J, with 8 bases between. CDR3 length: 14 amino acids. Per germline, CDR1 SGHRS and CDR2 YFSETQ. This CDR3 reads CASSFERTYNEQFF. CDR3 nucleotides: TGCGCCAGCAGCTTCGAGCGGACCTACAATGAGCAGTTCTTC.

The chain links TRBV5-5 to TRBJ1-2; unclear D gene. V lost 0 bases, J lost 1 base, and 10 bases lay in between. Germline V gene data show CDR1 as SGHKS and CDR2 as YYEKEE (reference sequence). This CDR3 region has 15 residues. CDR3 region: CASSLVVRGNYGYTF. In DNA form, the CDR3 reads TGTGCCAGCAGCTTGGTGGTCAGAGGTAACTATGGCTACACCTTC. The variable domain in full, completed from reference TRBV5-5 and TRBJ1-2, reads DAGVTQSPTHLIKTRGQQVTLRCSPISGHKSVSWYQQVLGQGPQFIFQYYEKEERGRGNFPDRFSARQFPNYSSELNVNALLLGDSALYLCASSLVVRGNYGYTFGSGTRLTVV.

The rearrangement uses TRBV5-5 and TRBJ1-2; D gene uncertain. CDR3 size: 15 residues. V shed 0 bases and J shed 4 bases, with 13 bases lying between them. Germline CDR1 and CDR2: SGHKS and YYEKEE (reference sequence). The CDR3 protein is CASSLGTAAVYGYTF. Written as DNA, the CDR3 is TGTGCCAGCAGCTTGGGAACAGCCGCTGTCTATGGCTACACCTTC.

A single count supports this clone. The chain is built from TRBV3-1 (or the pseudogene TRBV3-2) and TRBJ2-7, with TRBD2 identical over 9 bases. The CDR3 contains 16 residues. CDR1 is LGHDT and CDR2 is YNNKEL in the germline V gene (reference sequence). J was trimmed by 4 bases and V by 4 bases; bases with no gene match: 11. The CDR3 protein is CASSRALAGLQYEQYF. The CDR3 coding sequence is TGTGCCAGCAGCCGAGCCCTAGCGGGACTCCAATACGAGCAGTACTTC.

The CDR3 region is CASSQLGTGELFF. The CDR3 nucleotides read TGTGCCAGCAGCCAGCTAGGTACCGGGGAGCTGTTTTTT. The V and J genes are TRBV3-1 (or the pseudogene TRBV3-2) and TRBJ2-2; D not certain. Germline CDR1 is LGHDT and CDR2 is YNNKEL (reference sequence). V lost 3 bases to trimming and J lost 5 bases, with 7 bases between them. The CDR3 runs 13 residues.

The chain uses TRBV7-2 and TRBJ1-2; 9 nucleotides agree with TRBD1. This CDR3 region has 17 residues. After removal of 4 bases from V and 4 bases from J, the junction contained 13 bases not matched to a gene. In germline, CDR1 is SGHTA, CDR2 FQGNSA. CDR3 nucleotide sequence: TGTGCCAGCAGCTACAAACAGGGTTCGACAGGGGGCTATGGCTACACCTTC. Translating it yields CASSYKQGSTGGYGYTF.

V gene TRBV5-4 combines with J gene TRBJ2-5, with D tentatively TRBD1 (5 bases). The CDR3 runs 15 residues. Trimming took 0 bases from V and 1 from J, leaving 10 bases between them. Germline loops: CDR1 SGHNT, CDR2 YYREEE (reference sequence). CDR3 protein: CASSLGGAGQETQYF. The CDR3 nucleotides are TGTGCCAGCAGCTTGGGTGGGGCAGGCCAAGAGACCCAGTACTTC.

This clone was observed a handful of times. The rearrangement uses TRBV7-8 and TRBJ1-5, with 11 bases that match TRBD1. Looked up from germline, CDR1 is SGHVS and CDR2 is FQNEAQ. The CDR3 is 15 residues long. V was clipped by 5 bases and J by 3 bases; unmatched bases: 3. The CDR3 loop reads CASSPDRGLNQPQHF. The CDR3 coding sequence is TGTGCCAGCAGCCCGGACAGGGGGCTCAATCAGCCCCAGCATTTT.

V and J are TRBV7-9 and TRBJ2-3; 10 bases are shared with TRBD1. The CDR3 sequence is 16 residues long. J gave up 5 bases and V 2 bases, and 7 bases lay outside the gene matches. Germline V gene sequence: CDR1 SEHNR, CDR2 FQNEAQ (reference sequence). The CDR3 DNA sequence: TGTGCCAGCAGCTTAAGGGGGACAGGGGTCATAGATACGCAGTATTTT. Translated: CASSLRGTGVIDTQYF.

The chain employs TRBV2 and TRBJ2-7; D call uncertain. Trimming cost V 6 bases and J 1 base, with 10 bases left between them. In germline, CDR1 is SNHLY, CDR2 FYNNEI. The length of the CDR3 is 13 residues. CDR3 residues: CASSAVRSYEQYF. CDR3 coding DNA: TGTGCCAGCAGCGCCGTACGGTCCTACGAGCAGTACTTC.

This clone has only a few counts. The chain links TRBV9 to TRBJ2-2, with 9 bases that match TRBD2. The CDR3 is made up of 15 amino acids. From germline, CDR1 is SGDLS and CDR2 YYNGEE. The V gene end was trimmed by 0 bases and the J gene end by 7 bases; junction bases not matched to a gene: 4. The CDR3, as DNA: TGTGCCAGCAGCGTAGGCGGGGGGGCCGGCGGGGAGCTGTTTTTT. This codes for CASSVGGGAGGELFF.

The chain couples TRBV4-1 to TRBJ2-3; 12 nucleotides line up with TRBD2. CDR3 length equals 16 residues. The V gene's germline CDR1 is MGHRA and CDR2 YSYEKL. J gave up 5 bases and V 1 base, and 4 bases lay outside the gene matches. CDR3 in amino acids: CASSQGLAGGQDTQYF. For the CDR3, the DNA is TGCGCCAGCAGCCAAGGCCTAGCGGGGGGGCAAGATACGCAGTATTTT.

The rearrangement joins TRBV24-1 to TRBJ1-1; no clear D. V lost 7 bases, J lost 4 bases, and 15 bases lay in between. Germline V gene data show CDR1 as KGHDR and CDR2 as SFDVKD. The CDR3 sequence is 14 residues long. The CDR3 is CATSSIGEGTEAFF. The CDR3, as DNA: TGTGCCACCAGCAGCATTGGGGAGGGCACTGAAGCTTTCTTT.

This chain joins TRBV4-3 and TRBJ2-1, with D tentatively TRBD1 (5 bases). The V gene lost 1 base and the J gene lost 5 bases, with 9 bases spanning the gap. Germline CDR1 LGHNA, CDR2 YSLEER. The CDR3 extends over 14 amino acids. Here the CDR3 DNA reads TGCGCCAGCAGCCAAGTTGACAGTGACAATGAGCAGTTCTTC. It yields the protein CASSQVDSDNEQFF.